This T cell receptor (beta chain) comes out of a study of blood T cell repertoires in COVID-19 (dated by TCRdb to 2020 to 2021). General notes on the study: Samples covering the acute and convalescent phases of COVID-19 were provided by collaborators in the United States, Italy and Spain. The prospective study material was composed of cDNA or gDNA derived from T cells, B-cell-depleted T cells, or PBMCs. Deeply sampled blood TCRbeta repertoires from subjects exposed to, actively infected with, or recovered from COVID-19 were included in the dataset. The repertoires were released in a freely available public database intended as a resource for research on the immune response to SARS-CoV-2. The samples were drawn from the first 160 participants of the ongoing ImmuneRACE study and from 1,254 subjects provided by 6 global collaborators. The sample metadata nearly always contained a de-identified subject ID, COVID-19 status, age in years and sex. HLA class I and class II types, where available, came from metadata supplied by the sample provider rather than from assay-based typing. Results the study describes overall, beyond this receptor: How much clinical and demographic metadata was included differed by source and by participant, and the metadata was provided uncurated.

Collaborating institutions collected whole blood in K2EDTA tubes following their own protocols. For TCRbeta analysis, collaborators shipped samples as frozen whole blood, isolated PBMCs, or DNA extracted from either of those sample types. TCRbeta CDR3 regions were amplified from genomic DNA by means of the immunoSEQ Assay, a bias-controlled multiplex PCR. The study's processing was this. The number of nucleated cells in each sample was estimated by amplification of reference gene primers within the assay. To quantify the absolute abundance of each unique TCRbeta CDR3 rearrangement, sequence reads were collapsed and filtered. For each sample, productive Simpson clonality was calculated as the square root of Simpson's diversity index over productive rearrangements. The table comes from immuneACCESS by way of TCRdb, which keeps in-frame sequences with V and J called. Part of the clones is missing from these tables; in studies checked, under half for an unresolved V gene and the rest for unknown reasons. For V, J and clone size, that table is used; D and trimming come from the DNA. The sample table records fewer than 250,000 clones; about 90% of these occur just once. The top ten hold 2.2% of the sample.

Remarks on this clone: No cognate antigen has been identified for it. No much larger clonotype is one base removed from it; base qualities were not supplied.

This sequence originates from a woman aged 50 to 65 with acute or convalescent COVID-19. What was sequenced was peripheral blood.

The CDR3 loop reads CASSLDRENQPQHF. The bases are TGTGCCAGCAGTTTAGACAGGGAGAATCAGCCCCAGCATTTT. The chain uses TRBV27 and TRBJ1-5; 7 bases in the junction line up with TRBD1. Unmatched junction bases come to 2, with V trimmed by 2 bases and J by 4 bases. Reading from cysteine to phenylalanine, the CDR3 counts 14 amino acids. Only CDR3 DNA is held: 42 bases, read in frame from base 1. The germline V gene (reference sequence) sets CDR1 to MNHEY and CDR2 to SMNVEV.